This is a list of T cell receptor beta chains from one sample in a study of resident and recirculating memory T cells in vitiligo. Profiling relied on immunoSEQ multiplex PCR, and the TCRdb table lists in-frame clones only, not all of them. The data show 75,000 to 85,000 clones, around 90% seen once. The material sequenced was blood. The receptors here all came from a male donor with vitiligo. Each CDR3 is given with its conserved first and last residue. D genes are given only for firm matches. Size is omitted from some rows. Given values are once, few, many or a class for expanded clones.

clone_size j_call v_call d_call cdr3_nt cdr3_aa
NA TRBJ2-3 TRBV27 NA TGTGCCAGTTTCAGCGGGCCCCAGGGAGATACGCAGTATTTT CASFSGPQGDTQYF
once TRBJ1-2 TRBV6-6 NA TGTGCCAGCAGTTACCCCCCCGGTACGAATAACTATGGCTACACCTTC CASSYPPGTNNYGYTF
NA TRBJ1-1 TRBV27 NA TGTGCCAGCAGCCCTTTGGGGGGGGGCACTGAAGCTTTCTTT CASSPLGGGTEAFF
once TRBJ1-3 TRBV7-8 TRBD1 TGTGCCAGCAGCCCCCGACAGGGCCCCTCTGGAAACACCATATATTTT CASSPRQGPSGNTIYF
few TRBJ2-1 TRBV28 NA TGTGCCAGCAGTTTTCTGGAGGGCCGAAATGAGCAGTTCTTC CASSFLEGRNEQFF
NA TRBJ2-1 TRBV28 TRBD1 TGTGCCAGCAGTTTAAGGTGGGGGAGAGGGGGCCTTTTCTCCAATGAGCAGTTCTTC CASSLRWGRGGLFSNEQFF
once TRBJ2-3 TRBV28 NA TGTGCCAGCAGTTCTAGCGCCGGAGGAACAGATACGCAGTATTTT CASSSSAGGTDTQYF
once TRBJ1-1 TRBV7-2 NA TGTGCCAGCAGCTTACAGACAGAAAGCACTGAAGCTTTCTTT CASSLQTESTEAFF
NA TRBJ2-2 TRBV28 NA TGTGCCAGCAGTTTACCCTGGAGAGGGCCCGGGGAGCTGTTTTTT CASSLPWRGPGELFF
NA TRBJ1-1 TRBV5-1 TRBD1 TGCGCCAGCAGCTTGGCCGACAGGGGATACACTGAAGCTTTCTTT CASSLADRGYTEAFF
NA TRBJ1-1 TRBV7-8 NA TGTGCCAGCATGGGGGGACGGAACCCGAACACTGAAGCTTTCTTT CASMGGRNPNTEAFF
NA TRBJ1-1 TRBV7-3 NA TGTGCCAGCAGCTCACAGCCGGTCGGCACTGAAGCTTTCTTT CASSSQPVGTEAFF
once TRBJ2-3 TRBV6-5 NA TGTGCCAGCAGTTACGTAATAGCCGAAAAAGATACGCAGTATTTT CASSYVIAEKDTQYF
once TRBJ2-5 TRBV5-1 NA TGCGCCAGCAGCCCCGTCGGGGGCCAAGAGACCCAGTACTTC CASSPVGGQETQYF
NA TRBJ2-3 TRBV29-1 NA TGCAGCGTTGTTCAGGGTCCAGATACGCAGTATTTT CSVVQGPDTQYF
few TRBJ1-1 TRBV10-1 TRBD1 TGCGCCAGCAGTGAGCGGGGACAGGGAAATGAAGCTTTCTTT CASSERGQGNEAFF
NA TRBJ2-3 TRBV11-3 NA TGTGCCAGCACCCCCGTGTGGGGTAGCGGGCAGTATTTT CASTPVWGSGQYF
NA TRBJ1-5 TRBV11-3 NA TGTGCCAGCAGCCCTCCCGGGGATCAGCCCCAGCATTTT CASSPPGDQPQHF
NA TRBJ2-5 TRBV6-1 NA TGTGCCAGCAGTGAATTCGGGGGACACCAAGAGACCCAGTACTTC CASSEFGGHQETQYF
NA TRBJ1-1 TRBV9 NA TGTGCCAGCAGCGTAGGAGGCACTGAAGCTTTCTTT CASSVGGTEAFF
NA TRBJ2-1 TRBV18 NA TGTGCCAGCTCACCACCGGGCCTCTCCTACAATGAGCAGTTCTTC CASSPPGLSYNEQFF
NA TRBJ2-3 TRBV7-3 TRBD1 TGTGCCAGCAGCTTAAATTCAGGGGGAGCTTTGGGCACAGATACGCAGTATTTT CASSLNSGGALGTDTQYF
NA TRBJ1-1 TRBV27 NA TGTGCCAGCAGTTTATCGCGGGAGGGCACTGAAGCTTTCTTT CASSLSREGTEAFF
NA TRBJ1-2 TRBV18 NA TGTGCCAGCTCACAAACGCGGGGCTACACCTTC CASSQTRGYTF
NA TRBJ1-2 TRBV6-4 NA TGTGCCAGCAATCGAGACAGAGCAATCTATGGCTACACCTTC CASNRDRAIYGYTF
NA TRBJ1-4 TRBV9 NA TGTGCCAGCAGCGTAGCAGTGGGCAGGGTGGGTGAAAAACTGTTTTTT CASSVAVGRVGEKLFF
once TRBJ2-1 TRBV15 TRBD1 TGTGCCACCAGAGGGACAGGACACAATGAGCAGTTCTTC CATRGTGHNEQFF
NA TRBJ2-1 TRBV9 NA TGTGCCAGCAGCGTAGATCCCGGGAAATACAATGAGCAGTTCTTC CASSVDPGKYNEQFF
NA TRBJ1-5 TRBV7-2 NA TGTGCCAGCAGCCCCTGGGGGGGATCGGGAAGCAATCAGCCCCAGCATTTT CASSPWGGSGSNQPQHF
NA TRBJ2-7 TRBV28 NA TGTGCCAGCAGTTTTTTGACTTCCGAGCAGTACTTC CASSFLTSEQYF
NA TRBJ2-6 TRBV27 NA TGTGCCAGCAGTTTGTCTGGTGCGAGCTCTGGGGCCAACGTCCTGACTTTC CASSLSGASSGANVLTF
once TRBJ1-1 TRBV7-6 NA TGTGCCAGCAGCTTAGACGGGTCTGAAGCTTTCTTT CASSLDGSEAFF
NA TRBJ2-3 TRBV6-1 TRBD1 TGTGCCAGCAGCGGGACAGGGTTCACAGATACGCAGTATTTT CASSGTGFTDTQYF
few TRBJ1-1 TRBV6-5 NA TGTGCCAGCAATGAGCTGGGGGCACGGCACACTGAAGCTTTCTTT CASNELGARHTEAFF
once TRBJ1-1 TRBV7-9 NA TGTGCCAGCAGCGTCGACCCAGGAACTGAAGCTTTCTTT CASSVDPGTEAFF
NA TRBJ2-5 TRBV27 NA TGTGCCAGCAGTTTTTCATTTACTAGTCGGGAATACTTC CASSFSFTSREYF
NA TRBJ2-3 TRBV7-2 TRBD2 TGTGCCAGCAGCTTAGCCCCCTTAGCGGGAGGGCCGGCGGATACGCAGTATTTT CASSLAPLAGGPADTQYF
NA TRBJ2-2 TRBV30 NA TGTGCCTGGAGCCCTCCCGTGGCGGCCGGGGAGCTGTTTTTT CAWSPPVAAGELFF
NA TRBJ2-1 TRBV7-2 NA TGTGCCAGCAGCATCGAGCTAGTAAATGAGCAGTTCTTC CASSIELVNEQFF
NA TRBJ2-7 TRBV11-2 TRBD1 TGTGCCAGCAGCTTAGCGGGACAGCTCTACGAGCAGTACTTC CASSLAGQLYEQYF
NA TRBJ2-1 TRBV11-2 TRBD1 TGTGCCAGCAGCGGATTCCGGGACAGCTTCTCCGATGAGCAGTTCTTC CASSGFRDSFSDEQFF
NA TRBJ1-1 TRBV28 NA TGTGCCAGCAGTTTGGCAGGGCGGAACACTGAAGCTTTCTTT CASSLAGRNTEAFF
NA TRBJ2-7 TRBV28 TRBD1 TGTGCCAGCAGGACTTTGGGGACAGGCGGGGTCTACGAGCAGTACTTC CASRTLGTGGVYEQYF